This TCR beta chain appears in the sequencing data of a study of patients and donors after allogeneic stem cell transplantation. The CDR3 has 14 amino acids. In germline, CDR1 is PRHDT, CDR2 FYEKMQ (reference sequence). V lost 11 bases and J 0 bases, leaving 14 bases between the germline ends. TCRdb ran MiXCR on the RT-PCR reads and lists one entry per CDR3 protein. The repertoire has about 200,000 distinct CDR3 sequences, 41% of them found once; the top ten carry 33%. The TCR originated in a human donor who was either an allogeneic HSCT recipient or a stem cell or donor lymphocyte infusion donor (not recorded which). It is not recorded whose cells these are; they may come from a transplant donor. Sequencing was carried out using blood, either unsorted or a sorted T cell fraction (not recorded which). J is TRBJ2-1 and V is TRBV13; D possibly corresponds to TRBD2 (5 bases). CDR3 DNA sequence: TGTGCCTTCCGAAACCGGGACTCCTACAATGAGCAGTTCTTC. It specifies CAFRNRDSYNEQFF.